The 10 T cell receptor beta chains given below trace back to one sample, sequenced in a study of a mutant IDH1 vaccine in newly diagnosed glioma. Time point reported: week 47, end of study. In every dose of vaccine, 300 ug of mutant IDH1 20-mer peptide was given alongside topical imiquimod. The antigens for these receptors are not known. Profiled with immunoSEQ multiplex PCR; TCRdb holds only in-frame clones, not every one. The sample lists roughly 43,000 clones, about 80% seen once, with about 19% in the top ten. The specimen comprised PBMCs, sampled from a glioma patient whose treatment included an IDH1 peptide vaccine. These receptors all come from a man younger than 30 with glioma. Some clones in this sample may be carry-over from other donors' samples.

V is TRBV27 and J is TRBJ1-2, with D possibly TRBD1 on 5 matching bases. CDR1 and CDR2 from the germline V gene are MNHEY and SMNVEV (reference sequence). V lost 5 bases, J lost 4 bases, and 20 bases lay in between. The CDR3 runs 16 residues. CDR3 sequence reads: CASSPNPGRGSYGYTF. DNA of the CDR3: TGTGCCAGCAGTCCTAACCCCGGGAGGGGATCCTATGGCTACACCTTC.

V gene TRBV19 combines with J gene TRBJ2-6; no definite D call. This CDR3 has 16 residues. V was shortened by 5 bases and J by 0 bases, with 11 bases between the two germline ends. Germline values: CDR1 LNHDA, CDR2 SQIVND (reference sequence). The CDR3 region has the DNA TGTGCCAGTAGTTTGGGGATGCCCTCTGGGGCCAACGTCCTGACTTTC. Translation gives CASSLGMPSGANVLTF.

This chain links TRBV5-1 with TRBJ1-1, with 9 positions matching TRBD1. The V gene end was trimmed by 2 bases and the J gene end by 0 bases; junction bases not matched to a gene: 8. The CDR3 runs to 17 residues. CDR1 SGHRS and CDR2 YFSETQ come from the germline V gene. The CDR3 loop reads CASSLRTGARMNTEAFF. DNA for the CDR3: TGCGCCAGCAGCTTACGGACAGGGGCCAGAATGAACACTGAAGCTTTCTTT.

The chain joins TRBV10-2 to TRBJ1-1; unclear D gene. Trimming took 3 bases from V and 5 from J, leaving 7 bases between them. This CDR3 spans 12 amino acids. CDR1 and CDR2 from the germline V gene are WSHSY and SAAADI. CDR3: CASSDKGTEAFF. CDR3 nucleotides: TGCGCCAGCAGTGATAAGGGTACTGAAGCTTTCTTT.

J is TRBJ2-7 and V is TRBV6-6, with TRBD1 matching 8 bases. The CDR3 has 15 residues. Germline assignment: CDR1 MNHNY and CDR2 SVGAGI (reference sequence). V was pared by 0 bases and J by 6 bases, with 7 bases of the junction left unmatched. The CDR3, as DNA: TGTGCCAGCAGTTACTCGGTGGGACAGGACCTCGAGCAGTACTTC. This sequence encodes CASSYSVGQDLEQYF.

With regard to this clone: The germline gene is not matched at one end of the junction; a read error may be the cause. The chain carries TRBV4-3 and TRBJ2-1; 15 nucleotides match TRBD2. The CDR3 contains 17 residues. Germline loops: CDR1 LGHNA, CDR2 YSLEER. CDR3 in amino acids: CASSQRGLAGGYHEQFF. CDR3 in DNA: TGCGCCAGCAGCCAAAGGGGACTAGCGGGAGGCTACCATGAGCAGTTCTTC.

The genes are TRBV5-4 and TRBJ1-2; perhaps TRBD1 as D (5 bases). Germline V gene data show CDR1 as SGHNT and CDR2 as YYREEE (reference sequence). The germline V and J ends were trimmed by 0 bases and 5 bases, with 8 bases remaining between them. The CDR3 contains 13 residues. CDR3 DNA sequence: TGTGCCAGCAGCTTGGACAGGCAATATGGCTACACCTTC. Amino acid sequence: CASSLDRQYGYTF.

This clone was counted once. This sequence joins TRBV7-9 and TRBJ1-4, with D uncertain. Between the trimmed V and J ends, which lost 4 bases and 6 bases, there was a span of 6 bases. Germline values: CDR1 SEHNR, CDR2 FQNEAQ (reference sequence). The CDR3 covers 12 residues. CDR3 sequence: CASSSQDEKLFF. CDR3 nucleotide sequence: TGTGCCAGCAGCTCTCAGGATGAAAAACTGTTTTTT.

This clone was seen a few times. This sequence joins TRBV28 and TRBJ2-7; 7 bases line up with TRBD1. The CDR3 consists of 15 residues. Germline CDR1 reads MDHEN; CDR2 reads SYDVKM. V dropped 3 bases and J dropped 0; count of bases not matched to a gene: 5. The CDR3 sequence: CASSFGTADSYEQYF. The CDR3 DNA reads TGTGCCAGCAGTTTTGGGACAGCCGACTCCTACGAGCAGTACTTC.

This clone was seen a single time. The chain links TRBV11-3 to TRBJ2-1; D might be TRBD2 (6 bases). Trimming cost V 0 bases and J 7 bases, with 13 bases left between them. Germline values: CDR1 SGHNT, CDR2 YENEEA. This CDR3 has 15 amino acids. The CDR3 spells CASSLDPSGGNEQFF. The DNA of the CDR3 is TGTGCCAGCAGCTTAGATCCGTCTGGGGGGAATGAGCAGTTCTTC.